This record concerns one T cell receptor (beta chain) sequence. Its matching antigen is unknown. The PCR used 60 Vbeta and 13 Jbeta primers. Generated by immunoSEQ multiplex PCR, the TCRdb table keeps only in-frame clones and is missing some. The data hold about 130,000 clones, with more than 70% observed a single time. The data derive from a study of cytomegalovirus exposure and HLA in healthy donors. Study summary: Genetic ancestry analysis placed under 90% of the 300 to 500 donors that were genotyped in the Caucasian-associated cluster.

Study outcomes and limitations: In a later analysis, several top co-occurrence clusters appeared linked to parvovirus B19, influenza, CMV and Epstein-Barr virus. In an earlier analysis, productive rearrangement rates for most beta V segments clustered near 87% or 30%.

V lost 2 bases, J lost 7 bases, and 18 bases lay in between. The CDR3 contains 15 residues. Germline CDR1 and CDR2: LGHNA and YNFKEQ. The clonotype originates from a man aged 25 to 40 in good health and CMV-seronegative. Material: PBMCs. The genes are TRBV4-2 and TRBJ2-7; perhaps TRBD1 as D (5 bases). CDR3: CASSQNWQGRNEQYF. CDR3 sequence (DNA): TGTGCCAGCAGCCAAAACTGGCAGGGAAGGAATGAGCAGTACTTC.